The rows below give T cell receptor beta chains drawn from one sample of a study of T cell responses to AZD1222 COVID-19 vaccine. Sequencing used immunoSEQ multiplex PCR; TCRdb keeps in-frame clones, though not all of them. The sample holds about 100,000 clones; approximately 89% are singletons and the top ten take about 3%. The source was peripheral blood, collected on day 0 of MenACWY control vaccination. These receptors were collected from an adult in good health. The CDR3 runs from the conserved cysteine through the conserved F or W. A D gene is named only where the DNA matches it firmly. Not every row has a clone size; where given, it reads once, few, many or a size class.

v_gene	abundance	d_gene	j_gene	CDR3nt	CDR3aa
TRBV27	NA	NA	TRBJ2-2	TGTGCCAGCAGACCGGGGGTGTGGGACACCGGGGAGCTGTTTTTT	CASRPGVWDTGELFF
TRBV5-4	NA	NA	TRBJ1-2	TGTGCCAGCAGCTTGGTGGGGGTTGTAGTCTATGGCTACACCTTC	CASSLVGVVVYGYTF
TRBV14	NA	NA	TRBJ2-5	TGTGCCAGCAGCCAATTCCAGAACCAAGAGACCCAGTACTTC	CASSQFQNQETQYF
TRBV5-1	NA	TRBD1	TRBJ1-1	TGCGCCAGCAGCGCCGGGACAGCGAACACTGAAGCTTTCTTT	CASSAGTANTEAFF
TRBV5-5	few	NA	TRBJ1-2	TGTGCCAGCTCCCCTGACAGTGGAGGCTATGGCTACACCTTC	CASSPDSGGYGYTF
TRBV19	once	NA	TRBJ1-1	TGTGCCTCAGGGCAGGTCGTGAACACTGAAGCTTTCTTT	CASGQVVNTEAFF
TRBV25-1	NA	TRBD1	TRBJ1-1	TGTGCCAGCAGTGAGCGGACAGGGGACGGCACTGAAGCTTTCTTT	CASSERTGDGTEAFF
TRBV18	NA	NA	TRBJ1-1	TGTGCCAGCACCCTTACACGGGGGGCGAAATCGAACACTGAAGCTTTCTTT	CASTLTRGAKSNTEAFF
TRBV24-1	NA	NA	TRBJ2-3	TGTGCCACCAGGGGAAACGGAGATACGCAGTATTTT	CATRGNGDTQYF
TRBV6-2/TRBV6-3	NA	NA	TRBJ2-2	TGTGCCAGCAGTTCTCTCGGCTGGACCGGGGAGCTGTTTTTT	CASSSLGWTGELFF
TRBV7-6	NA	NA	TRBJ1-3	TGTGCCAGCAGCGGATCTAGCCAGGTGTCTGGAAACACCATATATTTT	CASSGSSQVSGNTIYF
TRBV10-3	NA	TRBD2	TRBJ2-7	TGTGCCATCAGTACCGGGACTAGCGGGGGGGCCAAGAGGGAGCAGTACTTC	CAISTGTSGGAKREQYF
TRBV4-1	NA	TRBD1	TRBJ1-2	TGCGCCAGCAGCCAGCCCGGGACAGGGGGCAACTATGGCTACACCTTC	CASSQPGTGGNYGYTF
TRBV24-1	NA	TRBD1	TRBJ2-7	TGTGCCACCAGTGGCCTAGGACAGGGAGCTCGAGAGCAGTACTTC	CATSGLGQGAREQYF
TRBV4-1	NA	NA	TRBJ1-1	TGCGCCAGCAGGAGGGGAATAAGCACTGAAGCTTTCTTT	CASRRGISTEAFF
TRBV5-4	NA	NA	TRBJ1-1	TGTGCCAGCAGCTACGGGGATGAAGCTTTCTTT	CASSYGDEAFF
TRBV19	NA	TRBD2	TRBJ2-5	TGTGCCAGTAGCCGCACTAGCGGGGGCAGGGGGGAGACCCAGTACTTC	CASSRTSGGRGETQYF
TRBV4-1	NA	TRBD2	TRBJ2-5	TGCGCCAGCAGCCAAATTCTAGCGGGGGGCTGGGGAAGTCCACAAGAGACCCAGTACTTC	CASSQILAGGWGSPQETQYF
TRBV6-4	NA	TRBD2	TRBJ2-2	TGTGCCAGCAGTGACCCCATCCCGGGGGGTTCCGCTACCGGGGAGCTGTTTTTT	CASSDPIPGGSATGELFF
TRBV19	once	NA	TRBJ2-1	TGTGCCAGTAGTATCGGGGGCCTAACCTACAATGAGCAGTTCTTC	CASSIGGLTYNEQFF
TRBV2	once	TRBD1	TRBJ2-5	TGTGCCAGCAGTGAGGGGACAGGAGCCGGACAAGAGACCCAGTACTTC	CASSEGTGAGQETQYF
TRBV18	NA	NA	TRBJ1-1	TGTGCCAGCTCGCCGAACAGGGACACTGAAGCTTTCTTT	CASSPNRDTEAFF
TRBV5-1	NA	TRBD2	TRBJ2-2	TGCGCCAGCAGGGCCGGGAGGGGATTCACCGGGGAGCTGTTTTTT	CASRAGRGFTGELFF
TRBV10-3	NA	NA	TRBJ1-2	TGTGCCATCAGTGAGTCGCCCGGGAACTATGGCTACACCTTC	CAISESPGNYGYTF
TRBV5-1	once	NA	TRBJ2-3	TGCGCCAGCAGCGGCCGCGGGGTCTCCCTAGATACGCAGTATTTT	CASSGRGVSLDTQYF
TRBV27	NA	TRBD1	TRBJ2-1	TGTGCCAGCAGTTCAGGACAGGGGTGGTATGAGCAGTTCTTC	CASSSGQGWYEQFF
TRBV18	NA	TRBD1	TRBJ1-1	TGTGCCAGCTCACGCGACAGGGGGCGAACAGTGAACACTGAAGCTTTCTTT	CASSRDRGRTVNTEAFF
TRBV5-1	NA	NA	TRBJ1-1	TGCGCCAGCAGCTTGGGACAGCAGAACACTGAAGCTTTCTTT	CASSLGQQNTEAFF
TRBV6-5	NA	NA	TRBJ1-5	TGTGCCAGCAGTTATGGCAGGGCCAGCAATCAGCCCCAGCATTTT	CASSYGRASNQPQHF
TRBV19	NA	NA	TRBJ2-7	TGTGCCAGTAGCCCGGGGGACTACGAGCAGTACTTC	CASSPGDYEQYF
TRBV11-2	NA	TRBD1	TRBJ2-7	TGTGCCAGCAGACCAATCGGACAGGGCTACGAGCAGTACTTC	CASRPIGQGYEQYF
TRBV4-1	NA	TRBD2	TRBJ2-5	TGCGCCAGCAGCCAAGGGAGCGGGGTAATGTACCAAGAGACCCAGTACTTC	CASSQGSGVMYQETQYF
TRBV7-9	NA	NA	TRBJ2-1	TGTGCCAGCAGCCTGCAGCCAGAAGGGGGTGAGCAGTTCTTC	CASSLQPEGGEQFF
TRBV5-1	NA	NA	TRBJ2-7	TGCGCCAGCAGCTTGAGTTCAGAGGGAAGGGCATACGAGCAGTACTTC	CASSLSSEGRAYEQYF
TRBV5-1	NA	NA	TRBJ2-6	TGCGCCAGCAGCTTGGTCGGGCCTGGGGCCAACGTCCTGACTTTC	CASSLVGPGANVLTF
TRBV18	NA	TRBD2	TRBJ2-7	TGTGCCAGCTCACCAAGTTCCGGGGGGGGCGCCTACGAGCAGTACTTC	CASSPSSGGGAYEQYF
TRBV5-4	NA	NA	TRBJ2-1	TGTGCCAGCAGCTTGCCGGCAGGGGCCTACAATGAGCAGTTCTTC	CASSLPAGAYNEQFF
TRBV5-1	NA	TRBD2	TRBJ2-1	TGCGCCAGCAGCTTGAGTGGGGGGGACTACAATGAGCAGTTCTTC	CASSLSGGDYNEQFF